This T cell receptor (beta chain) was found in a study of OX40 agonist ivuxolimab in advanced cancers. The wider study: Patients' therapy was ivuxolimab, an antibody that acts as an agonist of OX40 (CD134). Dose-escalation patients suffered from hepatocellular carcinoma, melanoma, renal cell or head and neck cancer. Overall study findings and caveats: Average numbers of expanded clones were greater in CD8+ T cells than in CD4+.

J lost 1 base, V lost 5 bases, and 5 bases had no gene match. The germline V gene has CDR1 SGHTA and CDR2 FQGNSA. The CDR3 runs 14 residues. Assay used: immunoSEQ multiplex PCR; TCRdb lists only in-frame clones, some missing. This sample has 71,000 or so clones, with about 93% found just once. In the case of this clone: Its antigen is unknown.

This sequence originates from an adult with an advanced solid tumor such as melanoma, head and neck, liver or kidney cancer. Sequencing was performed on CD4+ or CD8+ T cells sorted from blood, taken in a trial of the OX40 agonist ivuxolimab. V gene TRBV7-2 combines with J gene TRBJ2-7; TRBD2 aligns across 7 bases. In DNA form, the CDR3 reads TGTGCCAGCAGCCCCGGAGCGGGGTCCTACGAGCAGTACTTC. Translating gives CASSPGAGSYEQYF. The full variable domain, its missing parts supplied by reference TRBV7-2 and TRBJ2-7, is GAGVSQSPSNKVTEKGKDVELRCDPISGHTALYWYRQSLGQGLEFLIYFQGNSAPDKSGLPSDRFSAERTGGSVSTLTIQRTQQEDSAVYLCASSPGAGSYEQYFGPGTRLTVT.